The 30 T cell receptor beta chains below were found in one sample sequenced in a study of cytomegalovirus exposure and HLA in healthy donors. 13 Jbeta primers and 60 Vbeta primers were used for the PCR. This table comes from immunoSEQ multiplex PCR, and its TCRdb copy is limited to in-frame clones, with some not included. The sample records around 120,000 clones, 80% being singletons. Material: PBMCs. All receptors derive from a female donor in good health and CMV-seropositive.

The V and J genes are TRBV19 and TRBJ2-1; TRBD1 might be the D (6 bases). Germline lookup yields CDR1 LNHDA and CDR2 SQIVND (reference sequence). Between the trimmed V and J ends, which lost 7 bases and 2 bases, there was a span of 6 bases. CDR3 length: 12 amino acids. For the CDR3, the DNA is TGTGCCAGTAAGGGGGCCTACAATGAGCAGTTCTTC. It is translated as CASKGAYNEQFF.

This clone is a singleton in its sample. The chain carries TRBV6-6 and TRBJ1-2; D gene ambiguous. The CDR3 loop spans 12 amino acids. Germline V gene lookup returns CDR1 MNHNY and CDR2 SVGAGI (reference sequence). The ends were cut back, 2 bases at V and 8 bases at J, with 9 bases in the middle. DNA for the CDR3: TGTGCCAGCAGTTACGCGTCGGGAGGCTACACCTTC. As protein: CASSYASGGYTF.

This chain joins TRBV28 and TRBJ2-6; D call uncertain. Germline V lookup: CDR1 MDHEN, CDR2 SYDVKM. This CDR3 contains 14 residues. With 2 bases removed from V and 2 bases from J, the gap between germline ends came to 4 bases. CDR3 sequence reads: CASSLPAGANVLTF. The CDR3 nucleotides read TGTGCCAGCAGTTTACCGGCTGGGGCCAACGTCCTGACTTTC.

This sequence joins TRBV2 and TRBJ2-7; TRBD1 aligns across 7 bases. Trimming at V came to 7 bases and at J to 2 bases, leaving 5 bases not matched to a gene. Germline assignment: CDR1 SNHLY and CDR2 FYNNEI. This CDR3 comprises 13 residues. For the CDR3, the DNA is TGTGCCAGCACTAGGGACAGCCCCTACGAGCAGTACTTC. It encodes CASTRDSPYEQYF.

The chain carries TRBV19 and TRBJ1-5; no clear D gene. V lost 5 bases, J lost 1 base, and 18 bases lay in between. From germline, CDR1 is LNHDA and CDR2 SQIVND (reference sequence). CDR3 length equals 17 residues. CDR3 nucleotides: TGTGCCAGTAGTGAGGGAGTAGGGTCGTGGAGCAATCAGCCCCAGCATTTT. This encodes CASSEGVGSWSNQPQHF.

J is TRBJ2-1 and V is TRBV7-6, with TRBD2 matching over 7 bases. Losses at the gene ends were 5 bases for V and 4 bases for J; bases not matched to a gene: 5. Germline loops: CDR1 SGHVS, CDR2 FNYEAQ. The CDR3 contains 14 residues. CDR3 in amino acids: CASSLSGVYNEQFF. CDR3 sequence (DNA): TGTGCCAGCAGCCTAAGCGGGGTGTACAATGAGCAGTTCTTC.

This chain connects TRBV19 to TRBJ1-1; tentatively, D is TRBD1 (5 bases). Germline V lookup: CDR1 LNHDA, CDR2 SQIVND (reference sequence). V lost 6 bases, J lost 7 bases, and 21 bases lay in between. The CDR3 is 15 residues long. This CDR3 is CASRPPLGRGNEAFF. The CDR3 DNA reads TGTGCCAGTAGACCCCCCCTGGGAAGGGGAAATGAAGCTTTCTTT.

This chain joins TRBV19 and TRBJ1-3; D call uncertain. This CDR3 has 14 residues. Germline lookup yields CDR1 LNHDA and CDR2 SQIVND (reference sequence). V lost 5 bases and J lost 2, with 10 bases in between. The CDR3 nucleotides are TGTGCCAGTAGTTTAACGGGGACTGGAAACACCATATATTTT. This translates into CASSLTGTGNTIYF. Drawing the rest from reference TRBV19 and TRBJ1-3, the complete variable domain is DGGITQSPKYLFRKEGQNVTLSCEQNLNHDAMYWYRQDPGQGLRLIYYSQIVNDFQKGDIAEGYSVSREKKESFPLTVTSAQKNPTAFYLCASSLTGTGNTIYFGEGSWLTVV.

V gene TRBV7-9 combines with J gene TRBJ2-1; 8 nucleotides line up with TRBD2. The CDR3 covers 15 residues. J was trimmed by 0 bases and V by 7 bases; bases with no gene match: 5. Germline loops: CDR1 SEHNR, CDR2 FQNEAQ (reference sequence). In DNA form, the CDR3 reads TGTGCCAGCACCCGCGGGGGGAGCTCCTACAATGAGCAGTTCTTC. Protein sequence: CASTRGGSSYNEQFF.

The chain couples TRBV19 to TRBJ1-4; 8 bases align to TRBD1. Germline V gene lookup returns CDR1 LNHDA and CDR2 SQIVND (reference sequence). The length of the CDR3 is 15 residues. V was clipped by 3 bases and J by 1 base; unmatched bases: 1. The CDR3 DNA sequence: TGTGCCAGTAGTATCGGACAGGGAACTAATGAAAAACTGTTTTTT. As protein: CASSIGQGTNEKLFF.

The chain links TRBV5-4 to TRBJ1-3, with a possible D match to TRBD1 (5 bases). CDR3 length: 16 residues. The V gene lost 0 bases and the J gene lost 0 bases, with 10 bases spanning the gap. Looked up from germline, CDR1 is SGHNT and CDR2 is YYREEE (reference sequence). The CDR3 is CASSLEGAPSGNTIYF. CDR3 DNA sequence: TGTGCCAGCAGCTTGGAAGGGGCTCCCTCTGGAAACACCATATATTTT.

V is TRBV6-1 and J is TRBJ1-1, with D uncertain. The CDR3 has 15 amino acids. The V end was cut by 4 bases, the J end by 5 bases, with 17 bases between. The germline CDR1 and CDR2 sequences are MNHNS and SASEGT. The CDR3 DNA sequence: TGTGCCAGCAGTGGCTTTGGGTTCGGAGGGACTGAAGCTTTCTTT. This sequence encodes CASSGFGFGGTEAFF.

This clone has only one observation. The chain carries TRBV6-6 and TRBJ2-1, with TRBD2 matching over 7 bases. Germline values: CDR1 MNHNY, CDR2 SVGAGI (reference sequence). V dropped 6 bases and J dropped 5; count of bases not matched to a gene: 7. CDR3 length: 14 amino acids. CDR3 protein: CASSSGTTNNEQFF. Here the CDR3 DNA reads TGTGCCAGCAGCTCCGGGACTACCAACAATGAGCAGTTCTTC.

The CDR3 coding sequence is TGCGCCAGCAGCTCGTCGGGGACACAGAGGGCCACTGAAGCTTTCTTT. Protein sequence: CASSSSGTQRATEAFF. The J gene is TRBJ1-1, the V gene TRBV5-1; perhaps TRBD1 as D (6 bases). This CDR3 region has 16 residues. Germline assignment: CDR1 SGHRS and CDR2 YFSETQ. V was trimmed by 3 bases and J by 4 bases, leaving 19 bases between them.

The J gene is TRBJ1-5, the V gene TRBV18; 7 bases are a match to TRBD1. V was pared by 2 bases and J by 5 bases, with 6 bases of the junction left unmatched. Germline assignment: CDR1 KGHSH and CDR2 LQKENI. The CDR3 totals 15 residues. CDR3 nucleotide sequence: TGTGCCAGCTCACCAACAGGGGTGATCGATCAGCCCCAGCATTTT. Its protein is CASSPTGVIDQPQHF.

This rearrangement joins TRBV4-3 to TRBJ2-1; tentatively, D is TRBD2 (6 bases). Germline assignment: CDR1 LGHNA and CDR2 YSLEER. V dropped 0 bases and J dropped 3 bases, with 12 bases sitting between them. The CDR3 contains 16 residues. The CDR3 sequence: CASSQDQGGYYNEQFF. The CDR3 region has the DNA TGCGCCAGCAGCCAAGATCAGGGAGGTTACTACAATGAGCAGTTCTTC.

The V and J genes are TRBV9 and TRBJ1-3, with no clear D. This CDR3 contains 16 residues. The germline V and J ends were trimmed by 4 bases and 0 bases, with 14 bases remaining between them. Germline V gene data show CDR1 as SGDLS and CDR2 as YYNGEE. In DNA form, the CDR3 reads TGTGCCAGCAGCCCTTCGCGTGAATCCTCTGGAAACACCATATATTTT. This sequence encodes CASSPSRESSGNTIYF.

CDR3: CASSLGDRVDNEQFF. CDR3 DNA sequence: TGTGCCAGCAGCTTAGGGGACAGGGTAGACAATGAGCAGTTCTTC. The chain employs TRBV7-2 and TRBJ2-1, with 9 bases aligning to TRBD1. Trimming took 1 base from V and 5 from J; bases not matched to a gene: 3. The CDR3 loop spans 15 amino acids. The V gene's germline CDR1 is SGHTA and CDR2 FQGNSA.

The genes are TRBV9 and TRBJ1-3; D not resolved. CDR3 length equals 16 residues. V lost 4 bases to trimming and J lost 2 bases, with 16 bases between them. The germline V gene encodes CDR1 SGDLS and CDR2 YYNGEE. CDR3 bases: TGTGCCAGCAGCCCCGAAGAAGCCGGGGCTGGAAACACCATATATTTT. Translation gives CASSPEEAGAGNTIYF.

V and J are TRBV6-5 and TRBJ2-2, with 9 nucleotides matching TRBD1. Trimming took 2 bases from V and 5 from J; bases not matched to a gene: 6. Germline assignment: CDR1 MNHEY and CDR2 SVGAGI. CDR3 size: 16 residues. The DNA of the CDR3 is TGTGCCAGCAGTTACATTGGACAGGGGCGGACCGGGGAGCTGTTTTTT. As protein: CASSYIGQGRTGELFF.

CDR3 protein: CASSSTGLETQYF. CDR3 DNA: TGTGCCAGCAGCTCTACAGGGTTAGAGACCCAGTACTTC. The chain recombines TRBV5-8 with TRBJ2-5, with D maybe TRBD1 (6 bases). V was cut by 3 bases and J by 4 bases, with 10 bases left in between. Germline CDR1 SGHTS, CDR2 YDEGEE. CDR3 length: 13 amino acids.

This clone was observed a single time. CDR3: CASRDRDRGDSPLHF. The CDR3 bases are TGTGCCAGTAGGGACCGGGACAGGGGTGATTCACCCCTCCACTTT. This rearrangement joins TRBV19 to TRBJ1-6, with 10 bases that match TRBD1. The CDR3 is 15 amino acids. From germline, CDR1 is LNHDA and CDR2 SQIVND (reference sequence). Trimming took 6 bases from V and 8 from J; bases not matched to a gene: 7.

CDR3 amino acids: CASSSTPTSYEQYF. For the CDR3, the DNA is TGTGCCAGCAGCTCGACCCCGACTTCCTACGAGCAGTACTTC. The genes are TRBV5-6 and TRBJ2-7; D is unclear. The V end lost 3 bases, the J end lost 1 base, and 11 bases lay between the germline ends. Germline V CDR1 and CDR2: SGHDT, YYEEEE. This CDR3 is built from 14 residues.

This sequence joins TRBV28 and TRBJ2-7, with D hard to call. The CDR3 runs to 11 residues. Trimming removed 6 bases at V and 3 bases at J, with 6 bases between. The germline CDR1 and CDR2 sequences are MDHEN and SYDVKM. The CDR3 nucleotides read TGTGCCAGCAGGACTGACTACGAGCAGTACTTC. It encodes CASRTDYEQYF.

This clone was seen a handful of times. CDR3 nucleotide sequence: TGTGCCAGCTCACGACAGGCTAACACTGAAGCTTTCTTT. Encoded protein: CASSRQANTEAFF. The genes are TRBV18 and TRBJ1-1; tentative D call: TRBD1 (6 bases). The CDR3 is made up of 13 amino acids. The germline CDR1 and CDR2 sequences are KGHSH and LQKENI. V was shortened by 4 bases and J by 2 bases, with 8 bases between the two germline ends.

This clone was picked up a small number of times. The rearrangement uses TRBV9 and TRBJ2-3, with D hard to call. V gave up 0 bases and J gave up 3 bases, with 5 bases separating them. The CDR3 is made up of 13 amino acids. Germline V gives CDR1 SGDLS, CDR2 YYNGEE. CDR3 coding DNA: TGTGCCAGCAGCGTAGCTCCGACAGATACGCAGTATTTT. It codes for CASSVAPTDTQYF.

V gene TRBV19 combines with J gene TRBJ2-2; possibly TRBD2 for D (5 bases). The CDR3 extends over 15 amino acids. Trimming shortened V by 5 bases and J by 5 bases, and 15 bases separated the two germline ends. Germline V gene sequence: CDR1 LNHDA, CDR2 SQIVND (reference sequence). The CDR3 reads CASSPSGGQTGELFF. The CDR3 DNA is TGTGCCAGTAGTCCCTCAGGCGGGCAGACCGGGGAGCTGTTTTTT.

This clone was seen a single time. The chain has TRBV28 and TRBJ1-5; D is uncertain. V shed 4 bases and J shed 2 bases, with 18 bases lying between them. This CDR3 comprises 17 residues. The V gene's germline CDR1 is MDHEN and CDR2 SYDVKM. The CDR3 sequence is CASSSLAGDGGNQPQHF. The CDR3 DNA reads as TGTGCCAGCAGTTCCCTAGCCGGGGATGGGGGCAATCAGCCCCAGCATTTT.

The genes are TRBV7-9 and TRBJ1-2; TRBD1 matches 9 bases. Germline V lookup: CDR1 SEHNR, CDR2 FQNEAQ (reference sequence). With V trimmed by 4 bases and J by 6 bases, 15 bases remained unmatched. CDR3 length equals 17 residues. The CDR3: CASSSTLPPGQGDGYTF. DNA for the CDR3: TGTGCCAGCAGCTCAACCCTCCCCCCGGGACAGGGAGATGGCTACACCTTC.

The chain has TRBV2 and TRBJ1-1, with 10 bases matching TRBD1. Unmatched junction bases numbered 6, after V lost 5 bases and J lost 0 bases. The CDR3 loop spans 16 amino acids. In germline, CDR1 is SNHLY, CDR2 FYNNEI. CDR3 in DNA: TGTGCCAGCAGTACGGACAGGGGGTGGGTGAACACTGAAGCTTTCTTT. Amino acid sequence: CASSTDRGWVNTEAFF.